This is a list of T cell receptor beta chains from one sample in a study of cytomegalovirus exposure and HLA in healthy donors. Clones were sequenced by immunoSEQ multiplex PCR, and TCRdb holds only the in-frame ones, with some missing. The sample yields approximately 200,000 clones, nearly 80% seen once. Material for sequencing was PBMCs. Source of these receptors: a woman in her thirties in good health and CMV-seropositive. CDR3s include the opening cysteine and the closing phenylalanine or tryptophan. The order of the fields is V gene, J gene, D gene, clone size, CDR3 length, CDR3 DNA, CDR3 protein. A D gene is named only where the DNA matches it firmly. Part of the rows lack a size; the others show once, few, many or a class for expanded clones.

>TRBV6-5|TRBJ2-7|TRBD1|NA|14
TGTGCCAGCAGAACTGGGACAGTCTCCTACGAGCAGTACTTC
CASRTGTVSYEQYF
>TRBV7-9|TRBJ2-3|TRBD1|once|15
TGTGCCAGCAGCTCACAGGGGTCGAGCACAGATACGCAGTATTTT
CASSSQGSSTDTQYF
>TRBV7-9|TRBJ1-4|NA|NA|14
TGTGCCAGCGGCTTAGGCGGCGAGGATGAAAAACTGTTTTTT
CASGLGGEDEKLFF
>TRBV5-1|TRBJ2-7|TRBD1|NA|14
TGCGCCAGCAGCCGTACGACAGGGAGCTACGAGCAGTACTTC
CASSRTTGSYEQYF
>TRBV5-1|TRBJ2-1|NA|NA|15
TGCGCCAGCAGCCCAGGGATAGGGCCCTACAATGAGCAGTTCTTC
CASSPGIGPYNEQFF
>TRBV18|TRBJ1-4|NA|NA|13
TGTGCCAGCGCGGGTCAGACTAATGAAAAACTGTTTTTT
CASAGQTNEKLFF
>TRBV27|TRBJ2-1|NA|few|16
TGTGCCAGCAGTCCGACCAGCTGGAGTAGCCACAATGAGCAGTTCTTC
CASSPTSWSSHNEQFF
>TRBV7-8|TRBJ2-5|TRBD2|NA|14
TGTGCCAGCAGCCCGGGACTAGTTGAAGAGACCCAGTACTTC
CASSPGLVEETQYF
>TRBV16|TRBJ1-1|NA|NA|15
TGTGCCAGCAGCCAATTTGCAGGGGCGAACACTGAAGCTTTCTTT
CASSQFAGANTEAFF
>TRBV5-1|TRBJ2-5|TRBD2|NA|14
TGCGCCAGCAGCTCGGGACTAGCGGGAGAGACCCAGTACTTC
CASSSGLAGETQYF
>TRBV19|TRBJ2-3|NA|once|16
TGTGCCAGTAGCCCGGACACCGCGATTCTGGCAGATACGCAGTATTTT
CASSPDTAILADTQYF
>TRBV6-1|TRBJ2-7|NA|once|13
TGTGCCAGCGCAAAGGGGGGGATCTACGAGCAGTACTTC
CASAKGGIYEQYF
>TRBV5-1|TRBJ2-5|TRBD2|NA|14
TGCGCCAGCAGCTTTGACGGAGGCGGGAGGACCCAGTACTTC
CASSFDGGGRTQYF
>TRBV5-1|TRBJ2-1|NA|NA|14
TGCGCCAGCGGCCTAGCGTCTTCCTACAATGAGCAGTTCTTC
CASGLASSYNEQFF
>TRBV5-1|TRBJ1-1|NA|few|16
TGCGCCAGCAGCTTGGAAGGGCAGGGAAGGGGCACTGAAGCTTTCTTT
CASSLEGQGRGTEAFF
>TRBV9|TRBJ2-7|TRBD1|few|13
TGTGCCAGCAGCGAGACAGGGGCCTACGAGCAGTACTTC
CASSETGAYEQYF
>TRBV7-2|TRBJ2-6|NA|once|16
TGTGCCAGCAGCTCCACAGGGAGCTCTGGGGCCAACGTCCTGACTTTC
CASSSTGSSGANVLTF
>TRBV19|TRBJ1-5|NA|NA|15
TGTGCCAGTAAATCGGCCCGACGGGGCAATCAGCCCCAGCATTTT
CASKSARRGNQPQHF
>TRBV5-4|TRBJ1-1|NA|few|11
TGTGCCAGCAGAACCGGCACTGAAGCTTTCTTT
CASRTGTEAFF
>TRBV28|TRBJ1-4|TRBD1|NA|16
TGTGCCAGCAATCCCTCCGGGACAGGGGGCAATGAAAAACTGTTTTTT
CASNPSGTGGNEKLFF